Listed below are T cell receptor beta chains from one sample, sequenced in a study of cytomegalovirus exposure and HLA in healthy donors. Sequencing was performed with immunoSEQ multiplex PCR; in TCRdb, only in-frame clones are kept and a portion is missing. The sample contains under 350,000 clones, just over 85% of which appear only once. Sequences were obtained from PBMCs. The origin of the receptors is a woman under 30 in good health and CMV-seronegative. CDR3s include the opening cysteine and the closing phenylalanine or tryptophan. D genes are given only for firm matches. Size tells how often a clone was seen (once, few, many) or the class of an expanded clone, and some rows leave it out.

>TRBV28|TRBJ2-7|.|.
CASSLMGSGIEYF
TGTGCCAGCAGTTTAATGGGGTCGGGAATCGAGTACTTC
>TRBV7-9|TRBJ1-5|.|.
CASSYGGRSNQPQHF
TGTGCCAGCAGTTATGGGGGGAGAAGCAATCAGCCCCAGCATTTT
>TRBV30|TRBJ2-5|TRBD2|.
CAWRVAGSPKETQYF
TGTGCCTGGAGAGTAGCGGGAAGCCCAAAAGAGACCCAGTACTTC
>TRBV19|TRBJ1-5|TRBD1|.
CASSMEGTGGLYSNQPQHF
TGTGCCAGTAGTATGGAAGGGACAGGGGGTCTTTATAGCAATCAGCCCCAGCATTTT
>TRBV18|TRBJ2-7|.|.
CASSPSSVDLYEQYF
TGTGCCAGCTCACCGTCGTCGGTCGATTTGTACGAGCAGTACTTC
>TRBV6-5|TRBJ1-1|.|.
CASSPPGGKAFF
TGTGCCAGCAGTCCCCCTGGAGGGAAAGCTTTCTTT
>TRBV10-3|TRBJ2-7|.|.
CAITADSSSYEQYF
TGTGCCATCACGGCGGATAGTAGCTCCTACGAGCAGTACTTC
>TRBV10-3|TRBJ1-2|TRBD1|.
CAISGQGLQNYGYTF
TGTGCCATCAGTGGACAGGGCTTACAGAACTATGGCTACACCTTC
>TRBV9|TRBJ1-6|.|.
CASSPSHSDSPLHF
TGTGCCAGCAGCCCCTCGCACTCGGATTCACCCCTCCACTTT
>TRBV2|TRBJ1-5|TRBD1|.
CASSDRQGLANQPQHF
TGTGCCAGCAGTGATCGACAGGGGCTTGCCAATCAGCCCCAGCATTTT
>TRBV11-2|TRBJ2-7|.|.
CASSLVRRVYEQYF
TGTGCCAGCAGCTTAGTAAGGAGGGTTTACGAGCAGTACTTC
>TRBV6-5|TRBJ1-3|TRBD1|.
CASSYVRDSGNTIYF
TGTGCCAGCAGTTACGTCCGGGACAGCGGAAACACCATATATTTT
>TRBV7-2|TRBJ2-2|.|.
CASSSGNTGELFF
TGTGCCAGCAGTTCCGGGAACACCGGGGAGCTGTTTTTT
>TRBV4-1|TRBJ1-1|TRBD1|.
CASSDWDRGNTEAFF
TGCGCCAGCAGCGATTGGGACAGGGGGAACACTGAAGCTTTCTTT
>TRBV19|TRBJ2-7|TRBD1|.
CASSAGGRYEQYF
TGTGCCAGTAGTGCAGGGGGTCGCTACGAGCAGTACTTC
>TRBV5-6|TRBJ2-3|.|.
CASSFQGQGTDTQYF
TGTGCCAGCAGCTTCCAAGGGCAGGGAACAGATACGCAGTATTTT
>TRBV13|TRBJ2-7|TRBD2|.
CASSLRTSGEQYF
TGTGCCAGCAGCCTCAGGACTAGCGGGGAGCAGTACTTC
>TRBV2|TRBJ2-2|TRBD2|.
CATIISRAGGTGELFF
TGTGCCACCATTATCTCACGGGCGGGGGGCACCGGGGAGCTGTTTTTT
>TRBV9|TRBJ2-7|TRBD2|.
CASSALPGLAGVWEQYF
TGTGCCAGCAGCGCACTCCCGGGACTAGCGGGAGTGTGGGAGCAGTACTTC
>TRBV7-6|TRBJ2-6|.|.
CASSPGGRASGANVLTF
TGTGCCAGCAGCCCAGGTGGCAGGGCCTCTGGGGCCAACGTCCTGACTTTC
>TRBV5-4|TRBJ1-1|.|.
CASSLVGTEAFF
TGTGCCAGCAGCTTGGTCGGCACTGAAGCTTTCTTT
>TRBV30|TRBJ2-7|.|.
CAWSEGLPGAYEQYF
TGTGCCTGGAGTGAGGGACTGCCGGGGGCCTACGAGCAGTACTTC
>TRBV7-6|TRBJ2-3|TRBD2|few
CASSLAPSGVADTQYF
TGTGCCAGCAGCTTAGCCCCAAGCGGGGTGGCAGATACGCAGTATTTT
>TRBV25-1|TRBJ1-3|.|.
CASSDPREAAGNTIYF
TGTGCCAGCAGTGACCCCAGGGAAGCTGCTGGAAACACCATATATTTT
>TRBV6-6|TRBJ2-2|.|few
CASSYKQAANTGELFF
TGTGCCAGCAGTTACAAACAGGCCGCGAACACCGGGGAGCTGTTTTTT
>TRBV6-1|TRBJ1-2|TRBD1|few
CVSEDRASGYTF
TGTGTCTCAGAGGACAGGGCGAGTGGCTACACCTTC
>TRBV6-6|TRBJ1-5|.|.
CASSLGGRAQPQHF
TGTGCCAGCAGTTTGGGCGGCAGGGCACAGCCCCAGCATTTT
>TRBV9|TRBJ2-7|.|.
CASSVESWPGYEQYF
TGTGCCAGCAGCGTAGAGAGTTGGCCGGGGTACGAGCAGTACTTC
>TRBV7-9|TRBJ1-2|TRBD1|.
CASSWGQGGYGYTF
TGTGCCAGCAGCTGGGGACAGGGCGGGTATGGCTACACCTTC
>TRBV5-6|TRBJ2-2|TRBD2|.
CASTGLAGGPPGELFF
TGTGCCAGCACCGGACTAGCGGGAGGGCCCCCCGGGGAGCTGTTTTTT
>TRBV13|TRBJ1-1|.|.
CASIDRSGTEAFF
TGTGCCAGTATAGACAGGTCTGGGACTGAAGCTTTCTTT
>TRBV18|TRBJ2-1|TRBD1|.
CASSPPGTGYRQFF
TGTGCCAGCTCACCCCCAGGGACAGGGTATCGGCAGTTCTTC
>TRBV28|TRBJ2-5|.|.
CASSPREVGSETQYF
TGTGCCAGCAGTCCCAGGGAGGTCGGCAGCGAGACCCAGTACTTC
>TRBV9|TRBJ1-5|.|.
CASSAGWQGSFSDQPQHF
TGTGCCAGCAGCGCTGGGTGGCAGGGCAGTTTCAGCGATCAGCCCCAGCATTTT
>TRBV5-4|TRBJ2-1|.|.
CASSLDGANNEQFF
TGTGCCAGCAGCTTGGATGGGGCGAACAATGAGCAGTTCTTC
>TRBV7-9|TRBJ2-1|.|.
CASSLGGGSYNEQFF
TGTGCCAGCAGCTTAGGAGGGGGCTCCTACAATGAGCAGTTCTTC
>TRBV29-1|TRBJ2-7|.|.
CSVERGYEQYF
TGCAGCGTTGAAAGGGGATACGAGCAGTACTTC
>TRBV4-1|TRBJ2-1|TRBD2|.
CASSQDPLSAGTYNEQFF
TGCGCCAGCAGCCAAGATCCCTTATCAGCGGGAACCTACAATGAGCAGTTCTTC
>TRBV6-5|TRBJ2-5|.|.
CATSGVETQYF
TGTGCCACCAGTGGAGTGGAGACCCAGTACTTC
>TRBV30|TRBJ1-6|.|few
CAWSPREDSPLHF
TGTGCCTGGAGTCCCAGGGAGGATTCACCCCTCCACTTT
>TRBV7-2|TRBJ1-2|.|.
CASNPDSSIPRNYGYTF
TGTGCCAGCAACCCGGACAGCTCAATCCCTCGCAACTATGGCTACACCTTC
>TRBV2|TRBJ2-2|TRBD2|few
CASNTAGGAGELFF
TGTGCCAGCAACACAGCGGGAGGAGCCGGGGAGCTGTTTTTT
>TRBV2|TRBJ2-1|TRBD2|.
CASSLGLAGVGEQFF
TGTGCCAGCAGTCTCGGACTAGCGGGAGTAGGTGAGCAGTTCTTC
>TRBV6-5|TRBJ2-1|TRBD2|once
CASTGTRAYNEQFF
TGTGCCAGCACCGGGACTAGAGCCTACAATGAGCAGTTCTTC